The 20 T cell receptor beta chains below come from one sample, sequenced in a study of blood T cells in healthy people across ages. Primers used in a second PCR of roughly 7 to 11 cycles were a sample-barcoded 5' primer and a J-beta primer mix. TCRdb reanalysed the 5' RACE reads using MiXCR and keeps one entry per CDR3 protein. Among fewer than 950,000 distinct CDR3 sequences, 35% to 40% were seen once, and the ten largest hold 13%. The material sequenced was blood. All receptors come from a man between 18 and 35 years old in good health.

This clonotype was counted only a few times. The rearrangement joins TRBV4-3 to TRBJ2-6; no reliable D call. CDR3 size: 13 residues. CDR1 is LGHNA and CDR2 is YSLEER in the germline V gene. The V end was cut by 3 bases, the J end by 5 bases, with 5 bases between. The CDR3 sequence: CASSQRRANVLTF. The CDR3 nucleotides read TGCGCCAGCAGCCAGAGAAGGGCCAACGTCCTGACTTTC.

This clonotype was counted at least ten times. The rearrangement joins TRBV9 to TRBJ1-5; the D gene is possibly TRBD1 (5 bases). Trimming shortened V by 4 bases and J by 2 bases, and 13 bases separated the two germline ends. This CDR3 is built from 15 residues. Germline V gene sequence: CDR1 SGDLS, CDR2 YYNGEE. The CDR3 DNA is TGTGCCAGCAGCTCTGACCCGGGGGGCAATCAGCCCCAGCATTTT. Translated: CASSSDPGGNQPQHF.

The V and J genes are TRBV6-1 and TRBJ1-2; 7 nucleotides line up with TRBD1. The J segment lost 8 bases and the V segment lost 6 bases, leaving 9 bases of the junction unmatched. Germline V gene sequence: CDR1 MNHNS, CDR2 SASEGT. The CDR3 extends over 13 amino acids. The CDR3 loop is CASRTSGGSGYTF. CDR3 in DNA: TGTGCCAGCAGGACGTCAGGGGGATCCGGCTACACCTTC.

This clonotype occurred many times. V usage is TRBV5-5 and J usage is TRBJ2-3, with TRBD1 identical over 7 bases. The V gene's germline CDR1 is SGHKS and CDR2 YYEKEE (reference sequence). There are 15 residues in the CDR3. J lost 2 bases, V lost 4 bases, and 7 bases had no gene match. CDR3 bases: TGTGCCAGCAGCCGGGACAGCGGAGCCACAGATACGCAGTATTTT. Its protein product is CASSRDSGATDTQYF.

This rearrangement joins TRBV12-3 or TRBV12-4 to TRBJ2-1, with no clear D. The CDR3 consists of 11 residues. V lost 6 bases, J lost 9 bases, and 9 bases lay in between. The CDR3 here is CASRPRSEQFF. The CDR3 DNA is TGTGCCAGCAGGCCACGGAGTGAGCAGTTCTTC.

The table lists this clonotype with a count of one. The chain recombines TRBV7-9 with TRBJ1-4, with D perhaps TRBD1 (6 bases). CDR3 length: 17 residues. Between the trimmed V and J ends, which lost 0 bases and 8 bases, there was a span of 19 bases. The germline CDR1 and CDR2 sequences are SEHNR and FQNEAQ (reference sequence). CDR3 bases: TGTGCCAGCAGCTTAGCGGCTACAGGGCGGGAGAGAGAAAAACTGTTTTTT. Translating it yields CASSLAATGREREKLFF.

The sample holds many counts of this clonotype. This sequence joins TRBV12-3 or TRBV12-4 and TRBJ2-3, with 7 bases matching TRBD1. V dropped 6 bases and J dropped 5; count of bases not matched to a gene: 5. This CDR3 has 13 residues. CDR3 region: CASSPNRGDTQYF. For the CDR3, the DNA is TGTGCCAGCAGCCCAAACAGGGGAGATACGCAGTATTTT.

This clonotype was detected only once. At one of its ends the junction is not consistent with the germline gene, which may arise from a read error. V usage is TRBV12-3 or TRBV12-4 and J usage is TRBJ2-3; perhaps TRBD2 as D (5 bases). The CDR3 loop spans 16 amino acids. The CDR3 sequence: CASSFSGVMSTDTEYF. The DNA of the CDR3 is TGTGCCAGCAGTTTTTCCGGGGTCATGAGCACAGATACGGAGTATTTT.

In regard to this clonotype: The junction departs from the called germline gene at one end, perhaps through a read error. The gene calls are TRBV5-5 and TRBJ2-6; TRBD2 might be the D (5 bases). The germline V gene encodes CDR1 SGHKS and CDR2 YYEKEE (reference sequence). This CDR3 comprises 17 residues. CDR3 sequence: CANSGGLSSSGANVLTF. DNA for the CDR3: TGTGCCAACAGCGGTGGACTTTCAAGCTCTGGGGCCAACGTCCTGACTTTC.

This clonotype was seen more than once but under ten times. The gene calls are TRBV12-3 or TRBV12-4 and TRBJ2-7; possibly TRBD1 for D (5 bases). Trimming pared 4 bases from V and 2 bases from J, leaving 15 bases between. The length of the CDR3 is 15 residues. The CDR3 reads CASSSRLGAPYEQYF. Written as DNA, the CDR3 is TGTGCCAGCAGTTCCCGGTTAGGGGCCCCCTACGAGCAGTACTTC.

The chain employs TRBV29-1 and TRBJ1-2; possibly TRBD1 for D (5 bases). The V end lost 4 bases, the J end lost 6 bases, and 15 bases lay between the germline ends. CDR3 size: 13 residues. The germline V gene encodes CDR1 SQVTM and CDR2 ANQGSEA. In DNA, the CDR3 is TGCAGCGTTGTTCCGCGCGGGGGGAATGGCTACACCTTC. It is translated as CSVVPRGGNGYTF.

V gene TRBV7-3 combines with J gene TRBJ1-2, with a weak D call TRBD1 (5 bases). Germline V lookup: CDR1 SGHTA, CDR2 FQGTGA. The CDR3 consists of 14 residues. Trimming took off 4 bases at V and 5 bases at J, with 14 bases between the two ends. The CDR3 DNA is TGTGCCAGCAGCTCCACCCAGGGCGAATATGGCTACACCTTC. It yields the protein CASSSTQGEYGYTF.

V and J are TRBV9 and TRBJ1-1, with D perhaps TRBD1 (5 bases). CDR3 length: 14 amino acids. The germline V gene encodes CDR1 SGDLS and CDR2 YYNGEE. The V end lost 0 bases, the J end lost 3 bases, and 9 bases lay between the germline ends. CDR3 bases: TGTGCCAGCAGCGTAGGCATGGGGGACACTGAAGCTTTCTTT. Residues: CASSVGMGDTEAFF. The full variable domain, rest sourced from reference TRBV9 and TRBJ1-1, is DSGVTQTPKHLITATGQRVTLRCSPRSGDLSVYWYQQSLDQGLQFLIQYYNGEERAKGNILERFSAQQFPDLHSELNLSSLELGDSALYFCASSVGMGDTEAFFGQGTRLTVV.

The V call is TRBV5-1, the J call TRBJ2-2, with D hard to call. The CDR3 sequence is 17 residues long. With 2 bases removed from V and 4 bases from J, the gap between germline ends came to 18 bases. Germline assignment: CDR1 SGHRS and CDR2 YFSETQ. The DNA for the CDR3 is TGCGCCAGCAGCTTTCCCGTGGGCAGAAAGAGCACCGGGGAGCTGTTTTTT. Protein product: CASSFPVGRKSTGELFF.

This clonotype appeared a single time. Its ends do not fully match the called genes, so a read error is possible. V and J are TRBV6-5 and TRBJ2-5; D could derive from TRBD1 or TRBD2 (6 bases each). The CDR3 spans 15 residues. Germline loops: CDR1 MNHEY, CDR2 SVGAGI. This CDR3 is CASSPGSGGRETRYF. CDR3 sequence (DNA): TGTGCCAGCAGTCCCGGCTCCGGGGGCCGAGAGACCCGGTACTTC.

This clonotype turned up a few times. This chain links TRBV20-1 with TRBJ2-5, with D possibly matching TRBD1 (6 bases). CDR3 length: 13 residues. Germline V gene lookup returns CDR1 DFQATT and CDR2 SNEGSKA (reference sequence). Trimming shortened V by 3 bases and J by 6 bases, and 14 bases separated the two germline ends. The DNA for the CDR3 is TGCAGTGCTAGCGGTGGGCAGGGGAAGACCCAGTACTTC. It translates to CSASGGQGKTQYF.

The table lists this clonotype with a count of one. The chain joins TRBV28 to TRBJ2-2, with D possibly being TRBD1 (5 bases). From germline, CDR1 is MDHEN and CDR2 SYDVKM. CDR3 length: 14 amino acids. The V end was cut by 4 bases, the J end by 4 bases, with 10 bases between. DNA for the CDR3: TGTGCCAGCAGTTCCAGGGTAGTCACCGGGGAGCTGTTTTTT. Residues: CASSSRVVTGELFF. The variable domain in full, completed from reference TRBV28 and TRBJ2-2, reads DVKVTQSSRYLVKRTGEKVFLECVQDMDHENMFWYRQDPGLGLRLIYFSYDVKMKEKGDIPEGYSVSREKKERFSLILESASTNQTSMYLCASSSRVVTGELFFGEGSRLTVL.

This clonotype was recorded a few times. CDR3: CASSQESGRFATNEKLFF. As DNA, the CDR3 is TGTGCCAGCAGCCAAGAATCTGGAAGGTTTGCAACTAATGAAAAACTGTTTTTT. The chain combines TRBV3-1 with TRBJ1-4; no firm D call. Between the trimmed V and J ends, which lost 0 bases and 0 bases, there was a span of 14 bases. The germline CDR1 and CDR2 sequences are LGHDT and YNNKEL (reference sequence). The CDR3 is 18 amino acids.

This clonotype was observed a single time. The V call is TRBV6-2 or TRBV6-3, the J call TRBJ2-7; 7 bases map to TRBD2. In germline, CDR1 is MNHEY, CDR2 SVGEGT. J was trimmed by 7 bases and V by 8 bases; bases with no gene match: 17. CDR3 length: 15 amino acids. CDR3 nucleotides: TGTGCCAGCGAAAGTGGAAGACTAGCAGGCAATGAGCAGTACTTC. This sequence encodes CASESGRLAGNEQYF.

This clonotype was counted a few times. The chain is built from TRBV19 and TRBJ2-3; D is unclear. The length of the CDR3 is 15 residues. Germline V lookup: CDR1 LNHDA, CDR2 SQIVND (reference sequence). Trimming took off 6 bases at V and 6 bases at J, with 19 bases between the two ends. This CDR3 reads CASSFGLAGSDTQYF. The CDR3 DNA reads as TGTGCCAGTAGCTTCGGGCTGGCTGGTTCGGATACGCAGTATTTT.